The entry that follows covers one TCR beta chain sequence. Its antigen is not known. Everyone who donated was a healthy bone marrow donor. Researchers ran the PCR with 60 Vbeta and 13 Jbeta primers. The data were produced by immunoSEQ multiplex PCR, yet TCRdb's version contains in-frame clones alone and is incomplete. Here the sample spans 100,000 to 150,000 clones, roughly 80% being singletons. The sample comes from a study of cytomegalovirus exposure and HLA in healthy donors. This CDR3 spans 15 amino acids. The J segment lost 2 bases and the V segment lost 0 bases, leaving 3 bases of the junction unmatched. CDR1 is MGHRA, CDR2 YSYEKL, per germline. Findings and caveats of the study: Reports state that TCR beta sequences accurately predicted most subjects' HLA-A and HLA-B alleles. Previous analysis showed most TCR beta V segments were productive about 87% or about 30% of the time. Specific recognition of CMV antigens was confirmed in vitro for a few chains (all CMV-associated).

This chain uses TRBV4-1 with TRBJ1-2; 7 positions agree with TRBD1. The TCR comes from a man aged 18 to 30 in good health and CMV-seropositive. The source material was PBMCs. The CDR3 nucleotides are TGCGCCAGCAGCCAAGACACAGGGGCGAACTATGGCTACACCTTC. As protein: CASSQDTGANYGYTF.